This passage covers 23 T cell receptor beta chains from one sample sequenced in a study of blood T cell repertoires in COVID-19. Here immunoSEQ multiplex PCR was the method, and the copy in TCRdb shows in-frame clones only, minus some. The table has 110,000 or so clones, about 86% seen once; the top ten hold less than 2.5%. Sequencing was carried out using peripheral blood. These receptors were collected from a woman aged 45-65 years with acute or convalescent COVID-19.

V and J are TRBV7-9 and TRBJ2-1; D might be TRBD2 (5 bases). The V end lost 5 bases, the J end lost 1 base, and 15 bases lay between the germline ends. Germline lookup yields CDR1 SEHNR and CDR2 FQNEAQ (reference sequence). This CDR3 has 16 residues. CDR3 sequence: CASSPRTLSSYNEQFF. The CDR3 coding sequence is TGTGCCAGCAGCCCTCGGACTCTATCTTCCTACAATGAGCAGTTCTTC.

CDR3 bases: TGCGCCAGCAGCTCGGGACAGGGGGCTCCTGAAGCTTTCTTT. Translation: CASSSGQGAPEAFF. The rearrangement joins TRBV5-1 to TRBJ1-1; 12 nucleotides align to TRBD1. V was pared by 3 bases and J by 6 bases, with 3 bases of the junction left unmatched. Per the germline V gene, CDR1 is SGHRS and CDR2 is YFSETQ. The CDR3 consists of 14 residues.

V gene TRBV19 combines with J gene TRBJ2-5; perhaps TRBD2 as D (7 bases). Germline CDR1 reads LNHDA; CDR2 reads SQIVND (reference sequence). With 5 bases removed from V and 5 bases from J, the gap between germline ends came to 18 bases. This CDR3 has 15 residues. CDR3 in amino acids: CASSPRGRGPETQYF. The CDR3 region has the DNA TGTGCCAGTAGTCCTCGAGGGCGGGGGCCCGAGACCCAGTACTTC.

This chain uses TRBV6-2 or TRBV6-3 with TRBJ2-7; TRBD2 matches at 11 bases. The CDR3 has 17 amino acids. CDR1 MNHEY and CDR2 SVGEGT come from the germline V gene. V trimming: 0 bases; J trimming: 7 bases; junction bases outside the gene matches: 11. The CDR3 loop reads CASSYSRVGLAGSEQYF. The CDR3 DNA reads as TGTGCCAGCAGTTACTCGAGGGTTGGACTAGCGGGCAGTGAGCAGTACTTC.

In nucleotides, the CDR3 is TGTGCCAGCAGCTTGCCGGACAGGGGGACCATATATTTT. Translation: CASSLPDRGTIYF. The chain has TRBV7-9 and TRBJ1-3, with TRBD1 matching 10 bases. CDR1 and CDR2 (germline): SEHNR, FQNEAQ (reference sequence). The CDR3 is 13 residues long. V was pared by 3 bases and J by 10 bases, with 3 bases of the junction left unmatched.

This chain uses TRBV10-3 with TRBJ2-1; weak D call: TRBD2 (6 bases). The germline V gene encodes CDR1 ENHRY and CDR2 SYGVKD. Trimming left V 9 bases short and J 9 bases short, with 15 bases between. The CDR3 has 12 amino acids. The CDR3 DNA sequence: TGTGCCATACTCGGTGGGGGGAGTGAGCAGTTCTTC. Its translation: CAILGGGSEQFF.

The V call is TRBV7-2, the J call TRBJ1-2; TRBD1 matches 9 bases. V was pared by 4 bases and J by 7 bases, with 4 bases of the junction left unmatched. The germline gives CDR1 SGHTA, CDR2 FQGNSA. This CDR3 is 13 amino acids long. Written as DNA, the CDR3 is TGTGCCAGCAGCTCTGGGACAGGGATTGGCTACACCTTC. It codes for CASSSGTGIGYTF. The full variable domain, rest sourced from reference TRBV7-2 and TRBJ1-2, is GAGVSQSPSNKVTEKGKDVELRCDPISGHTALYWYRQSLGQGLEFLIYFQGNSAPDKSGLPSDRFSAERTGGSVSTLTIQRTQQEDSAVYLCASSSGTGIGYTFGSGTRLTVV.

This clone was picked up a small number of times. The chain couples TRBV18 to TRBJ2-3; D not resolved. Between the trimmed V and J ends, which lost 3 bases and 4 bases, there was a span of 11 bases. Germline CDR1 KGHSH, CDR2 LQKENI. The CDR3 has 14 amino acids. The CDR3 nucleotides are TGTGCCAGCTCACCTTCAGCGATCTCAGATACGCAGTATTTT. Encoded protein: CASSPSAISDTQYF.

The count of this clone is one. The V and J genes are TRBV6-2 or TRBV6-3 and TRBJ2-1; D is possibly TRBD2 (6 bases). Germline CDR1 is MNHEY and CDR2 is SVGEGT. V shed 3 bases and J shed 8 bases, with 17 bases lying between them. CDR3 size: 15 residues. The DNA for the CDR3 is TGTGCCAGCAGTTATGGTGCGGGACCACGCGATGAGCAGTTCTTC. Translating it yields CASSYGAGPRDEQFF.

Written as DNA, the CDR3 is TGTGCCAGCAGTTACACTGGGGGCATAGATACGCAGTATTTT. It yields the protein CASSYTGGIDTQYF. The rearrangement links TRBV6-5 to TRBJ2-3; D is perhaps TRBD1 (6 bases). The germline V gene encodes CDR1 MNHEY and CDR2 SVGAGI. The CDR3 extends over 14 amino acids. Trimming removed 2 bases from V and 5 bases from J, with 11 bases in between.

The gene calls are TRBV2 and TRBJ1-1; D is possibly TRBD1 (5 bases). V was clipped by 9 bases and J by 1 base, with 12 bases between them. The CDR3 runs 13 residues. Germline V lookup: CDR1 SNHLY, CDR2 FYNNEI. The CDR3 protein is CASEGLRNTEAFF. The CDR3 coding sequence is TGTGCCAGTGAGGGACTGAGGAACACTGAAGCTTTCTTT.

The rearrangement links TRBV15 to TRBJ2-7, with TRBD1 identical over 9 bases. V shed 6 bases and J 5 bases; nucleotides not matched to a gene: 5. This CDR3 is 13 amino acids long. CDR1 and CDR2 from the germline V gene are LNHNV and YYDKDF (reference sequence). The CDR3 spells CATSPTGGHEQYF. The DNA for the CDR3 is TGTGCCACCAGTCCGACAGGGGGGCACGAGCAGTACTTC.

The V and J genes are TRBV6-5 and TRBJ2-5; 10 bases map to TRBD2. Germline CDR1 is MNHEY and CDR2 is SVGAGI. J was trimmed by 5 bases and V by 6 bases; bases with no gene match: 6. This CDR3 is built from 14 residues. CDR3 sequence (DNA): TGTGCCAGCAGCAGGGGTAGCGGGGGGGAGACCCAGTACTTC. Residues: CASSRGSGGETQYF.

The rearrangement uses TRBV7-9 and TRBJ2-2; 9 bases agree with TRBD1. The CDR3 runs 18 residues. V lost 5 bases to trimming and J lost 4 bases; unmatched junction nucleotides: 14. Germline CDR1 and CDR2: SEHNR and FQNEAQ (reference sequence). CDR3 nucleotides: TGTGCCAGCAGCCCTCGTCCCGGGACAGGGAAGGGCACCGGGGAGCTGTTTTTT. Translating it yields CASSPRPGTGKGTGELFF. The full variable domain, rest sourced from reference TRBV7-9 and TRBJ2-2, is DTGVSQNPRHKITKRGQNVTFRCDPISEHNRLYWYRQTLGQGPEFLTYFQNEAQLEKSRLLSDRFSAERPKGSFSTLEIQRTEQGDSAMYLCASSPRPGTGKGTGELFFGEGSRLTVL.

The genes are TRBV5-1 and TRBJ1-1, with 9 bases aligning to TRBD1. From germline, CDR1 is SGHRS and CDR2 YFSETQ. The CDR3 covers 14 residues. V lost 2 bases, J lost 3 bases, and 2 bases stayed unmatched. The CDR3 protein is CASSFRTGDTEAFF. The CDR3 DNA reads as TGCGCCAGCAGCTTTCGGACAGGGGACACTGAAGCTTTCTTT.

As concerns this clone: A clone one base away is much larger, so this may be a read error. V gene TRBV14 combines with J gene TRBJ1-1; D possibly corresponds to TRBD1 (6 bases). Germline V gene lookup returns CDR1 SGHDN and CDR2 FVKESK. The V end lost 5 bases, the J end lost 2 bases, and 9 bases lay between the germline ends. The CDR3 is 13 residues long. The CDR3 DNA reads TGTGCCAGCAGCTTACAGGGTAACACTGAAGCTTTCTTT. Protein: CASSLQGNTEAFF. Full variable domain (rest looked up from reference TRBV14 and TRBJ1-1): EAGVTQFPSHSVIEKGQTVTLRCDPISGHDNLYWYRRVMGKEIKFLLHFVKESKQDESGMPNNRFLAERTGGTYSTLKVQPAELEDSGVYFCASSLQGNTEAFFGQGTRLTVV.

The V and J genes are TRBV11-2 and TRBJ2-7, with D perhaps TRBD2 (6 bases). V lost 0 bases, J lost 2 bases, and 11 bases lay in between. The CDR3 totals 15 residues. Germline V gene lookup returns CDR1 SGHAT and CDR2 FQNNGV. CDR3 DNA sequence: TGTGCCAGCAGCTTAGATAGGCGGGGCCCCTACGAGCAGTACTTC. The encoded protein is CASSLDRRGPYEQYF.

The J gene is TRBJ2-2, the V gene TRBV9, with TRBD2 matching 9 bases. Losses at the gene ends were 6 bases for V and 7 bases for J; bases not matched to a gene: 7. Germline V lookup: CDR1 SGDLS, CDR2 YYNGEE. The CDR3 extends over 14 amino acids. CDR3 DNA: TGTGCCAGCAAGGGGAGTAGCGGGGGCGGGGAGCTGTTTTTT. This encodes CASKGSSGGGELFF.

The chain links TRBV7-2 to TRBJ1-6; 8 nucleotides match TRBD1. There are 17 residues in the CDR3. The germline gives CDR1 SGHTA, CDR2 FQGNSA. Losses at the gene ends were 7 bases for V and 5 bases for J; bases not matched to a gene: 13. Written as DNA, the CDR3 is TGTGCCAGCATAAAGGGGCGGGCACAGGGGGATAATTCACCCCTCCACTTT. It encodes CASIKGRAQGDNSPLHF.

The chain employs TRBV3-1 (or the pseudogene TRBV3-2) and TRBJ1-2, with 8 bases that match TRBD1. The CDR3 sequence is 14 residues long. The germline gives CDR1 LGHDT, CDR2 YNNKEL (reference sequence). V gave up 4 bases and J gave up 6 bases; unmatched junction bases: 7. The CDR3 bases are TGTGCCAGCAGCCGCGGACAGGGATATAATGGCTACACCTTC. Protein product: CASSRGQGYNGYTF.

The chain employs TRBV20-1 and TRBJ2-2; possible D gene TRBD2, 6 bases. Germline V CDR1 and CDR2: DFQATT, SNEGSKA (reference sequence). This CDR3 spans 11 amino acids. The ends were cut back, 5 bases at V and 5 bases at J, with 6 bases in the middle. The DNA of the CDR3 is TGCAGTGCTGGGGGGACCGGGGAGCTGTTTTTT. Amino acids: CSAGGTGELFF.

The rearrangement links TRBV7-9 to TRBJ2-1; tentatively, D is TRBD1 (5 bases). The V and J ends lost 0 bases and 7 bases respectively, with 13 bases between them. The CDR3 runs to 15 residues. Germline-derived CDR1 and CDR2 are SEHNR and FQNEAQ (reference sequence). CDR3 in DNA: TGTGCCAGCAGCTTAGCGCTCAGGGCCTTGAATGAGCAGTTCTTC. Protein sequence: CASSLALRALNEQFF. Drawing the rest from reference TRBV7-9 and TRBJ2-1, the complete variable domain is DTGVSQNPRHKITKRGQNVTFRCDPISEHNRLYWYRQTLGQGPEFLTYFQNEAQLEKSRLLSDRFSAERPKGSFSTLEIQRTEQGDSAMYLCASSLALRALNEQFFGPGTRLTVL.

This chain links TRBV10-3 with TRBJ1-4; D might be TRBD1 (6 bases). CDR3 length: 16 amino acids. Germline V lookup: CDR1 ENHRY, CDR2 SYGVKD. Trimming cost V 6 bases and J 3 bases, with 17 bases left between them. This CDR3 reads CAISRNPGQANEKLFF. CDR3 DNA: TGTGCCATCAGCAGAAACCCGGGACAAGCTAATGAAAAACTGTTTTTT.